Shown below are 8 T cell receptor beta chains from a single sample sequenced in a study of T cell repertoires in cytomegalovirus infection. TCRdb used MiXCR to reprocess the reads, holding one entry per CDR3 protein. The repertoire holds about 470,000 distinct CDR3 sequences, with about 42% as singletons. These receptors' targets are unknown. The specimen was cultured PBMCs, collected from culture after CMV antigen stimulation. These receptors were obtained from a human donor in good health (CMV status not recorded). Some clones in this sample may be carry-over from other donors' samples.

The chain recombines TRBV29-1 with TRBJ2-7, with D possibly being TRBD1 (7 bases). The CDR3 totals 12 residues. The V end was cut by 3 bases, the J end by 3 bases, with 9 bases between. Germline lookup yields CDR1 SQVTM and CDR2 ANQGSEA. The CDR3 nucleotides are TGCAGCGTTGAGCAGGGGGGCTACGAGCAGTACTTC. It codes for CSVEQGGYEQYF.

This clonotype has just a few counts. The J gene is TRBJ2-5, the V gene TRBV7-2, with 11 positions matching TRBD2. V dropped 5 bases and J dropped 5; count of bases not matched to a gene: 13. The CDR3 length is 17 residues. CDR1 is SGHTA and CDR2 is FQGNSA in the germline V gene. In nucleotides, the CDR3 is TGTGCCAGCAGCAGGAGACTAGCGGGGAAACCCTGGGAGACCCAGTACTTC. This codes for CASSRRLAGKPWETQYF.

This chain joins TRBV4-3 and TRBJ2-3; TRBD2 might be the D (5 bases). The CDR3 has 15 amino acids. Germline V gene data show CDR1 as LGHNA and CDR2 as YSLEER. Trimming cost V 1 base and J 1 base, with 9 bases left between them. In DNA, the CDR3 is TGCGCCAGCAGCCAAGGTAATAGCGGCACAGATACGCAGTATTTT. It translates to CASSQGNSGTDTQYF.

This clonotype has a handful of counts. This rearrangement joins TRBV27 to TRBJ2-3; possible D gene TRBD1, 6 bases. Germline V lookup: CDR1 MNHEY, CDR2 SMNVEV (reference sequence). The germline V and J ends were trimmed by 3 bases and 1 base, with 11 bases remaining between them. The CDR3 has 15 residues. Here the CDR3 DNA reads TGTGCCAGCAGTTTTAATGAGGGGGGCACAGATACGCAGTATTTT. Its translation is CASSFNEGGTDTQYF.

This clonotype was picked up a small number of times. This chain connects TRBV12-3 or TRBV12-4 to TRBJ1-5, with 9 bases lining up with TRBD1. With 6 bases clipped from V and 4 bases from J, the junction kept 7 bases outside the gene matches. The CDR3 is 15 residues long. This CDR3 reads CASSDGQGKNQPQHF. In nucleotides, the CDR3 is TGTGCCAGCAGCGATGGACAGGGGAAAAATCAGCCCCAGCATTTT.

The genes are TRBV4-2 and TRBJ2-7, with 9 bases lining up with TRBD2. Trimming removed 1 base from V and 4 bases from J; junction bases left unmatched: 5. Germline lookup yields CDR1 LGHNA and CDR2 YNFKEQ. The CDR3 spans 15 residues. CDR3 in DNA: TGTGCCAGCAGCCAAGGTAGCGGGAGCGATTACGAGCAGTACTTC. Its protein is CASSQGSGSDYEQYF.

This clonotype turned up a few times. J is TRBJ1-2 and V is TRBV7-8; D is possibly TRBD1 (6 bases). Germline V gene lookup returns CDR1 SGHVS and CDR2 FQNEAQ. The CDR3 runs to 14 residues. Trimming removed 0 bases from V and 5 bases from J, with 10 bases in between. The CDR3 bases are TGTGCCAGCAGCTTAGCCTCGGGGACATATGGCTACACCTTC. Its translation: CASSLASGTYGYTF. Using reference TRBV7-8 and TRBJ1-2 for the parts outside the CDR3, the full variable domain is GAGVSQSPRYKVAKRGQDVALRCDPISGHVSLFWYQQALGQGPEFLTYFQNEAQLDKSGLPSDRFFAERPEGSVSTLKIQRTQQEDSAVYLCASSLASGTYGYTFGSGTRLTVV.

The chain employs TRBV4-3 and TRBJ1-2, with a possible D match to TRBD1 (5 bases). The length of the CDR3 is 16 residues. Trimming took 1 base from V and 4 from J, leaving 16 bases between them. Per the germline V gene, CDR1 is LGHNA and CDR2 is YSLEER. The CDR3 reads CASSQGRGKRGYGYTF. The CDR3 DNA is TGCGCCAGCAGCCAAGGTCGGGGAAAGAGGGGCTATGGCTACACCTTC.